The 11 T cell receptor beta chains given below trace back to one sample, sequenced in a study of blood T cell repertoires in COVID-19. Measured with immunoSEQ multiplex PCR; TCRdb has only the in-frame clones, and not every one. Of 400,000 to 450,000 clones detected, 85% to 90% appear once; the ten largest clones hold around 1.1%. The material sequenced was PBMCs or T cells enriched from blood (not recorded which). Source of these receptors: a man aged 25 to 45 who had recovered from COVID-19.

V usage is TRBV24-1 and J usage is TRBJ2-2; maybe TRBD2 (6 bases). CDR1 is KGHDR, CDR2 SFDVKD, per germline. This CDR3 is built from 17 residues. The V end lost 0 bases, the J end lost 7 bases, and 17 bases lay between the germline ends. The CDR3 loop is CATSDLQTGVSGGELFF. The CDR3 DNA follows: TGTGCCACCAGTGATTTGCAAACGGGAGTGTCGGGCGGGGAGCTGTTTTTT.

The chain couples TRBV14 to TRBJ2-1; TRBD2 is a possible D gene (5 bases). The germline gives CDR1 SGHDN, CDR2 FVKESK. The CDR3 contains 15 residues. The ends were cut back, 0 bases at V and 9 bases at J, with 15 bases in the middle. The chain's CDR3 is CASSQERPARGEQFF. In DNA form, the CDR3 reads TGTGCCAGCAGCCAAGAGAGGCCCGCTCGGGGTGAGCAGTTCTTC.

The chain employs TRBV6-4 and TRBJ2-1; 7 positions agree with TRBD1. In germline, CDR1 is MRHNA, CDR2 SNTAGT. J was trimmed by 3 bases and V by 0 bases; bases with no gene match: 5. The CDR3 has 16 residues. The CDR3 region is CASSDSRGGLYNEQFF. The CDR3 DNA reads TGTGCCAGCAGTGACTCCCGAGGGGGCCTCTACAATGAGCAGTTCTTC.

The chain uses TRBV27 and TRBJ2-2; 13 bases match TRBD2. The CDR3 consists of 16 residues. Germline V gene lookup returns CDR1 MNHEY and CDR2 SMNVEV (reference sequence). V lost 5 bases to trimming and J lost 7 bases; unmatched junction nucleotides: 7. CDR3 nucleotides: TGTGCCAGCAGTCCTACTAGCGGGAGGGTTGGCGGGGAGCTGTTTTTT. It is translated as CASSPTSGRVGGELFF.

The chain is built from TRBV3-1 (or the pseudogene TRBV3-2) and TRBJ2-3; a weak D match, TRBD2 (5 bases). CDR3 length: 16 amino acids. Germline V gene sequence: CDR1 LGHDT, CDR2 YNNKEL (reference sequence). V was shortened by 6 bases and J by 2 bases, with 18 bases between the two germline ends. The CDR3 sequence is CASRNSGFRVTDTQYF. The CDR3 region has the DNA TGTGCCAGCAGAAACAGCGGCTTTAGAGTCACAGATACGCAGTATTTT.

This clone was counted once. The chain has TRBV28 and TRBJ2-7; 7 bases map to TRBD1. CDR3 length: 15 amino acids. Germline CDR1 reads MDHEN; CDR2 reads SYDVKM. V dropped 2 bases and J dropped 2; count of bases not matched to a gene: 6. The DNA of the CDR3 is TGTGCCAGCAGTTTAGGTACAGGGGTCCCCTACGAGCAGTACTTC. Protein: CASSLGTGVPYEQYF. Drawing the rest from reference TRBV28 and TRBJ2-7, the complete variable domain is DVKVTQSSRYLVKRTGEKVFLECVQDMDHENMFWYRQDPGLGLRLIYFSYDVKMKEKGDIPEGYSVSREKKERFSLILESASTNQTSMYLCASSLGTGVPYEQYFGPGTRLTVT.

This clone was seen once. The gene calls are TRBV29-1 and TRBJ1-3; D ambiguous. From germline, CDR1 is SQVTM and CDR2 ANQGSEA. Trimming left V 6 bases short and J 4 bases short, with 22 bases between. This CDR3 has 16 amino acids. The CDR3, as DNA: TGCAGCGTCCGCTACATTAACGGGGTGGCCGGAAACACCATATATTTT. It yields the protein CSVRYINGVAGNTIYF.

The genes are TRBV29-1 and TRBJ1-1; TRBD1 agrees at 8 bases. V was pared by 7 bases and J by 4 bases, with 2 bases of the junction left unmatched. This CDR3 is 11 amino acids long. Germline V gene lookup returns CDR1 SQVTM and CDR2 ANQGSEA. The CDR3 DNA reads TGCAGCGCCGGACAGGGCACTGAAGCTTTCTTT. The encoded protein is CSAGQGTEAFF.

This clone was counted a single time. CDR3 in amino acids: CASSSPMGGNTEAFF. Here the CDR3 DNA reads TGTGCCAGCAGTTCCCCCATGGGAGGCAACACTGAAGCTTTCTTT. The chain carries TRBV28 and TRBJ1-1; D not resolved. CDR3 length: 15 amino acids. V lost 4 bases and J 2 bases, leaving 14 bases between the germline ends. The V gene's germline CDR1 is MDHEN and CDR2 SYDVKM.

The rearrangement uses TRBV4-1 and TRBJ2-7; 11 nucleotides agree with TRBD1. The V gene's germline CDR1 is MGHRA and CDR2 YSYEKL. This CDR3 is 17 amino acids long. J was trimmed by 6 bases and V by 1 base; bases with no gene match: 11. As DNA, the CDR3 is TGCGCCAGCAGCCAAGCATTTCCGGGACAGGGGGGAGGCGAGCAGTACTTC. This codes for CASSQAFPGQGGGEQYF.

The chain couples TRBV15 to TRBJ1-2; 7 bases match TRBD1. Unmatched junction bases numbered 21, after V lost 9 bases and J lost 8 bases. This CDR3 is built from 16 residues. The germline V gene has CDR1 LNHNV and CDR2 YYDKDF (reference sequence). The CDR3 sequence is CATQRRGQGYGSGYTF. Here the CDR3 DNA reads TGTGCCACGCAACGAAGGGGGCAGGGATATGGCTCCGGCTACACCTTC.